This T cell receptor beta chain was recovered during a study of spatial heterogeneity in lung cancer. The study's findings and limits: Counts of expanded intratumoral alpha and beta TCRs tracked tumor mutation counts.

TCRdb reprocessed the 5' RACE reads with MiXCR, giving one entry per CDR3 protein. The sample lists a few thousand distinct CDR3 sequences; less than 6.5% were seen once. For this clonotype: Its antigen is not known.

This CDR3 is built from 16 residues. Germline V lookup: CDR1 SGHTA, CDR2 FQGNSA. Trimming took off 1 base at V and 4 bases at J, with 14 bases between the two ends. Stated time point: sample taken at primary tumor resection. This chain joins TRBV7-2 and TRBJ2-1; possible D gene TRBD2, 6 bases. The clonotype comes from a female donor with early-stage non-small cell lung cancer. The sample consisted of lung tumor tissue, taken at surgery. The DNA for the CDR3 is TGTGCCAGCAGCTTAGTCGGGGGTCCCCTTTACAATGAGCAGTTCTTC. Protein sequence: CASSLVGGPLYNEQFF.